This T cell receptor (beta chain) was captured by sequencing in a study of metastatic and nonmetastatic thyroid tumors. Study context: Comparative analysis of repertoires was undertaken across blood and tumor or nodule tissue obtained from malignant and benign thyroid patients. Study conclusions and caveats: Malignant thyroid tumors reportedly had TCR beta diversity that was significantly higher than in benign nodules, in blood and tumor.

Thyroid surgery was performed in patients who had received no treatment beforehand. Per the authors' pipeline: Building a distant-metastasis classifier for papillary thyroid cancer drew on CDR3 differences across clinicopathological groups. TCRdb ran MiXCR on the PCR reads. The V and J calls reflect TCRdb's pipeline rather than the authors' work. The data contain around 31,000 clones, approximately 16% of them singletons. As regards this clone: Its cognate antigen is unknown.

The sequence came from a male donor with papillary thyroid cancer or a benign thyroid nodule (not recorded which). Some clones in this sample may be carry-over from other donors' samples. The material sequenced was blood.

The CDR3 reads CASSSLCTSGGEQFF. The CDR3 DNA sequence: TGTGCCAGCAGCTCTTTATGTACTAGCGGCGGTGAGCAGTTCTTC. The V and J genes are TRBV11-1 and TRBJ2-1, with 8 bases that match TRBD2. This CDR3 is built from 15 residues. Per the germline V gene, CDR1 is SGHAT and CDR2 is FQDESV (reference sequence). V was clipped by 4 bases and J by 9 bases; unmatched bases: 11.